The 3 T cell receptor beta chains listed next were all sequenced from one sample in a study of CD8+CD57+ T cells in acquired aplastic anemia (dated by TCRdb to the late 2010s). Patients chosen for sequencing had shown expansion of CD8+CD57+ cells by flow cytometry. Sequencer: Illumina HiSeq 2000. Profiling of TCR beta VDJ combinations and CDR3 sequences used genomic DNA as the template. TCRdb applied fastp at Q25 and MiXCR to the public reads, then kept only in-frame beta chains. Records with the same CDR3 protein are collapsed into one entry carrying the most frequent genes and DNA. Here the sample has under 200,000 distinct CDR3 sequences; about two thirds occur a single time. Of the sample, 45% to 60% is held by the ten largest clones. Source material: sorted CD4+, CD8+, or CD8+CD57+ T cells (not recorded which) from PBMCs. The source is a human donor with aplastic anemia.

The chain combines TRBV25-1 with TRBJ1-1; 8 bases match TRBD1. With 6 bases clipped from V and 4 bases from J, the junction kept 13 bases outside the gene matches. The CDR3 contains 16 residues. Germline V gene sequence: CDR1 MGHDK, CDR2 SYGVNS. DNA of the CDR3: TGTGCCAGCAGGAAGAGGTCAGGGGGCTTGAGCACTGAAGCTTTCTTT. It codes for CASRKRSGGLSTEAFF.

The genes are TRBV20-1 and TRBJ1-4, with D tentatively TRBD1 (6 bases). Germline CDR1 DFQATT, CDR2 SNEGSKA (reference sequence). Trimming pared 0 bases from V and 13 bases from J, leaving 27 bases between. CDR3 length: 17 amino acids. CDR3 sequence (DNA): TGCAGTGCTAGAGATACATTGGGGGGCGACTACAATGAGCGACTGTTTTTT. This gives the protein CSARDTLGGDYNERLFF.

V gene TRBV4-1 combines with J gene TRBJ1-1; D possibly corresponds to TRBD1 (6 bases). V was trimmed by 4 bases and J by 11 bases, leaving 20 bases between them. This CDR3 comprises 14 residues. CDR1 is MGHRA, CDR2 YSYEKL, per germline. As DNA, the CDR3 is TGCGCCAGCAGCCCGCAGGGGACCGGCCTGGGGGCTTTCTTT. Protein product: CASSPQGTGLGAFF.